A single sample is the source of the 30 T cell receptor beta chains below, sequenced in a study of cytomegalovirus exposure and HLA in healthy donors. The PCR had 60 Vbeta and 13 Jbeta primers. Libraries were prepared by immunoSEQ multiplex PCR; TCRdb keeps only in-frame clonotypes and omits some of them. The sample lists 100,000 to 150,000 clones; roughly three quarters were seen once. Sequencing was done on a sample of PBMCs. Receptor source: a male donor in good health and CMV-seronegative.

A single count supports this clone. The rearrangement links TRBV5-4 to TRBJ1-2, with 7 nucleotides matching TRBD1. V was clipped by 3 bases and J by 4 bases; unmatched bases: 6. This CDR3 has 14 amino acids. Germline CDR1 SGHNT, CDR2 YYREEE (reference sequence). CDR3 sequence (DNA): TGTGCCAGCAGCTCATCTACAGGGGCCTATGGCTACACCTTC. This codes for CASSSSTGAYGYTF. Together with reference TRBV5-4 and TRBJ1-2, the CDR3 gives the full variable domain: ETGVTQSPTHLIKTRGQQVTLRCSSQSGHNTVSWYQQALGQGPQFIFQYYREEENGRGNFPPRFSGLQFPNYSSELNVNALELDDSALYLCASSSSTGAYGYTFGSGTRLTVV.

This clone appeared a few times. The chain has TRBV4-3 and TRBJ1-1; TRBD1 agrees at 9 bases. The CDR3 contains 16 residues. V gave up 0 bases and J gave up 5 bases; unmatched junction bases: 7. Germline CDR1 reads LGHNA; CDR2 reads YSLEER. CDR3 DNA: TGCGCCAGCAGCCAAGATATGGGACAGGGAAGGACTGAAGCTTTCTTT. It is translated as CASSQDMGQGRTEAFF.

This clone came up a few times. The chain joins TRBV6-5 to TRBJ1-4; D is unresolved. The CDR3 runs 14 residues. V gave up 4 bases and J gave up 8 bases, with 14 bases separating them. From germline, CDR1 is MNHEY and CDR2 SVGAGI. In nucleotides, the CDR3 is TGTGCCAGCAGTTCGGAGGGATCGGGGGAAAAACTGTTTTTT. Translating gives CASSSEGSGEKLFF.

The V call is TRBV6-5, the J call TRBJ2-3, with D perhaps TRBD1 (6 bases). V shed 7 bases and J shed 5 bases, with 16 bases lying between them. The CDR3 runs 14 residues. Per germline, CDR1 MNHEY and CDR2 SVGAGI. The chain's CDR3 is CASTYRQAGDTQYF. For the CDR3, the DNA is TGTGCCAGCACCTACCGACAGGCCGGAGATACGCAGTATTTT.

V usage is TRBV7-9 and J usage is TRBJ1-1; D unclear. This CDR3 has 17 amino acids. Trimming cost V 7 bases and J 0 bases, with 21 bases left between them. Germline V lookup: CDR1 SEHNR, CDR2 FQNEAQ (reference sequence). CDR3 residues: CASTRISGIPMNTEAFF. Here the CDR3 DNA reads TGTGCCAGCACCCGTATTTCGGGGATACCCATGAACACTGAAGCTTTCTTT.

The CDR3, as DNA: TGTGCCAGCAGCCAAGATCTAGGACAGCCCCAGCATTTT. Its protein is CASSQDLGQPQHF. The rearrangement joins TRBV14 to TRBJ1-5; no reliable D call. Trimming took off 0 bases at V and 7 bases at J, with 7 bases between the two ends. This CDR3 is 13 amino acids long. Germline values: CDR1 SGHDN, CDR2 FVKESK.

The chain links TRBV4-3 to TRBJ2-1, with D perhaps matching TRBD1 (7 bases). CDR1 and CDR2 (germline): LGHNA, YSLEER. The length of the CDR3 is 13 residues. V lost 4 bases and J lost 6, with 10 bases in between. CDR3 amino acids: CASSPQGGNEQFF. The DNA for the CDR3 is TGCGCCAGCAGCCCCCAGGGGGGCAATGAGCAGTTCTTC.

The chain is built from TRBV19 and TRBJ2-7; tentative D call: TRBD1 (5 bases). CDR3 size: 14 residues. The V gene lost 2 bases and the J gene lost 2 bases, with 10 bases spanning the gap. Germline CDR1 and CDR2: LNHDA and SQIVND (reference sequence). CDR3 DNA: TGTGCCAGTAGTATACAGGGCAGAGCCTACGAGCAGTACTTC. Translated: CASSIQGRAYEQYF.

In its sample, this clone was seen once. CDR3 DNA sequence: TGTGCCAGCAGCAGTCGGCTAGGAGAGACCCAGTACTTC. This encodes CASSSRLGETQYF. The chain is built from TRBV9 and TRBJ2-5, with unresolved D. Germline V lookup: CDR1 SGDLS, CDR2 YYNGEE. The CDR3 contains 13 residues. Between the trimmed V and J ends, which lost 4 bases and 4 bases, there was a span of 11 bases. Variable domain in full (rest from reference TRBV9 and TRBJ2-5): DSGVTQTPKHLITATGQRVTLRCSPRSGDLSVYWYQQSLDQGLQFLIQYYNGEERAKGNILERFSAQQFPDLHSELNLSSLELGDSALYFCASSSRLGETQYFGPGTRLLVL.

The chain recombines TRBV5-1 with TRBJ2-6, with 7 positions matching TRBD1. The CDR3 is 17 residues long. The germline CDR1 and CDR2 sequences are SGHRS and YFSETQ. Trimming took 2 bases from V and 4 from J; bases not matched to a gene: 9. The CDR3 reads CASSFGEGAQGANVLTF. The CDR3 nucleotides are TGCGCCAGCAGCTTCGGTGAGGGGGCGCAAGGGGCCAACGTCCTGACTTTC.

This sequence joins TRBV27 and TRBJ2-7; 7 nucleotides line up with TRBD1. V was clipped by 6 bases and J by 7 bases; unmatched bases: 15. Per germline, CDR1 MNHEY and CDR2 SMNVEV (reference sequence). The length of the CDR3 is 15 residues. CDR3 sequence reads: CASRRSRQGVEEQYF. The CDR3 DNA sequence: TGTGCCAGCAGGAGGTCGCGGCAGGGGGTTGAAGAGCAGTACTTC.

The gene calls are TRBV30 and TRBJ2-5; 9 nucleotides align to TRBD1. The better agreement between TRBJ2-7 and the DNA end casts doubt on the J call. The CDR3 covers 14 residues. The germline gives CDR1 GTSNPN, CDR2 SVGIG (reference sequence). CDR3 sequence: CAWSTTGGTYEQYF. The DNA of the CDR3 is TGTGCCTGGAGTACGACAGGGGGGACCTACGAGCAGTACTTC.

The chain joins TRBV7-9 to TRBJ1-5; 8 positions match TRBD1. The junction had 8 bases not matched to a gene; V was cut back by 5 bases and J by 5 bases. Per the germline V gene, CDR1 is SEHNR and CDR2 is FQNEAQ (reference sequence). CDR3 length: 15 amino acids. CDR3 sequence (DNA): TGTGCCAGCAGCACAGGGACAGGCGAATATCAGCCCCAGCATTTT. Its translation: CASSTGTGEYQPQHF.

V and J are TRBV4-3 and TRBJ2-3, with TRBD2 matching 7 bases. Germline lookup yields CDR1 LGHNA and CDR2 YSLEER. V lost 0 bases to trimming and J lost 2 bases; unmatched junction nucleotides: 2. CDR3 size: 15 residues. As DNA, the CDR3 is TGCGCCAGCAGCCAAGAACTAGCGACCACAGATACGCAGTATTTT. The encoded protein is CASSQELATTDTQYF.

This chain connects TRBV2 to TRBJ2-7; D remains ambiguous. This CDR3 contains 12 residues. The V end lost 4 bases, the J end lost 0 bases, and 4 bases lay between the germline ends. Germline V gene lookup returns CDR1 SNHLY and CDR2 FYNNEI. For the CDR3, the DNA is TGTGCCAGCAGTGGGCCCTCCTACGAGCAGTACTTC. Translated, it gives CASSGPSYEQYF.

The rearrangement links TRBV13 to TRBJ1-3, with 9 bases matching TRBD1. V shed 0 bases, J shed 2 bases, and the junction held 2 bases outside the gene matches. This CDR3 comprises 16 residues. The germline gives CDR1 PRHDT, CDR2 FYEKMQ (reference sequence). The DNA of the CDR3 is TGTGCCAGCAGCTTAGGGACAGGGGGACCTGGAAACACCATATATTTT. It encodes CASSLGTGGPGNTIYF.

The V and J genes are TRBV2 and TRBJ1-5, with a possible D match to TRBD1 (6 bases). CDR3 length: 15 residues. CDR1 and CDR2 from the germline V gene are SNHLY and FYNNEI. With 4 bases removed from V and 6 bases from J, the gap between germline ends came to 16 bases. The CDR3 sequence is CASSGDTGNSQPQHF. Here the CDR3 DNA reads TGTGCCAGCAGTGGAGATACAGGGAACAGTCAGCCCCAGCATTTT.

V is TRBV15 and J is TRBJ2-7; 8 bases line up with TRBD1. Trimming cost V 4 bases and J 1 base; bases outside gene matches: 9. The CDR3 loop spans 16 amino acids. CDR1 LNHNV and CDR2 YYDKDF come from the germline V gene (reference sequence). This chain's CDR3 is CATSTRDRGNSYEQYF. The CDR3 DNA sequence: TGTGCCACCAGCACCAGAGACAGGGGCAATTCCTACGAGCAGTACTTC. The full variable domain, its missing parts supplied by reference TRBV15 and TRBJ2-7, is DAMVIQNPRYQVTQFGKPVTLSCSQTLNHNVMYWYQQKSSQAPKLLFHYYDKDFNNEADTPDNFQSRRPNTSFCFLDIRSPGLGDTAMYLCATSTRDRGNSYEQYFGPGTRLTVT.

This clone showed up just a few times. V gene TRBV5-1 combines with J gene TRBJ1-1; 8 bases align to TRBD1. Germline V lookup: CDR1 SGHRS, CDR2 YFSETQ. The length of the CDR3 is 15 residues. With 1 base clipped from V and 3 bases from J, the junction kept 5 bases outside the gene matches. The CDR3 DNA reads TGCGCCAGCAGCTTGTCCACACAGGGGGACACTGAAGCTTTCTTT. Translating gives CASSLSTQGDTEAFF.

The chain recombines TRBV6-6 with TRBJ2-7; 8 bases agree with TRBD1. The CDR3 is 12 residues long. After removal of 5 bases from V and 7 bases from J, the junction contained 4 bases not matched to a gene. The germline V gene has CDR1 MNHNY and CDR2 SVGAGI (reference sequence). CDR3 region: CASSDRGWEQYF. The CDR3 coding sequence is TGTGCCAGCAGTGACAGGGGTTGGGAGCAGTACTTC.

The CDR3 DNA reads TGTGCCAGCAGCCCCCAGGGCTACCAAGAGACCCAGTACTTC. Residues: CASSPQGYQETQYF. The chain uses TRBV7-2 and TRBJ2-5; D is possibly TRBD1 (5 bases). Trimming removed 5 bases at V and 0 bases at J, with 10 bases between. Germline CDR1 and CDR2: SGHTA and FQGNSA. The CDR3 length is 14 residues.

The rearrangement joins TRBV2 to TRBJ2-2; D is possibly TRBD2 (5 bases). The ends were cut back, 4 bases at V and 6 bases at J, with 12 bases in the middle. In germline, CDR1 is SNHLY, CDR2 FYNNEI. The CDR3 sequence is 14 residues long. This CDR3 is CASSVSLRAGELFF. The CDR3 nucleotides read TGTGCCAGCAGTGTAAGCCTGCGGGCCGGGGAGCTGTTTTTT.

The rearrangement uses TRBV7-2 and TRBJ2-2; the match to TRBD1 covers 7 bases. Germline assignment: CDR1 SGHTA and CDR2 FQGNSA. V was clipped by 5 bases and J by 3 bases; unmatched bases: 3. The CDR3 contains 14 residues. The CDR3: CASSRQGYTGELFF. The CDR3 DNA is TGTGCCAGCAGCCGACAGGGCTACACCGGGGAGCTGTTTTTT.

The genes are TRBV18 and TRBJ2-1; perhaps TRBD1 as D (6 bases). The CDR3 spans 15 residues. V was cut by 6 bases and J by 3 bases, with 15 bases left in between. Germline V gene sequence: CDR1 KGHSH, CDR2 LQKENI. CDR3 loop: CASSFDRSYYNEQFF. DNA of the CDR3: TGTGCCAGCTCCTTCGACAGGTCCTACTACAATGAGCAGTTCTTC.

The gene calls are TRBV5-5 and TRBJ2-7; 9 bases map to TRBD2. CDR3 length equals 14 residues. V shed 1 base and J 4 bases; nucleotides not matched to a gene: 3. Germline CDR1 is SGHKS and CDR2 is YYEKEE (reference sequence). Here the CDR3 DNA reads TGTGCCAGCAGCTTGTCTAGCGGGACTTACGAGCAGTACTTC. Translation gives CASSLSSGTYEQYF.

There are a few counts of this clone. This chain links TRBV27 with TRBJ1-6, with 7 positions matching TRBD1. The CDR3 consists of 16 residues. The V and J ends lost 3 bases and 10 bases, in that order; junction bases with no gene match: 12. Germline V gene data show CDR1 as MNHEY and CDR2 as SMNVEV (reference sequence). DNA of the CDR3: TGTGCCAGCAGTTTGAACAGGGGTAAACTTGGGTCACCCCTCCACTTT. It translates to CASSLNRGKLGSPLHF.

The chain couples TRBV30 to TRBJ2-1, with 7 bases aligning to TRBD2. V was pared by 0 bases and J by 8 bases, with 10 bases of the junction left unmatched. This CDR3 has 15 residues. The germline V gene encodes CDR1 GTSNPN and CDR2 SVGIG (reference sequence). The CDR3 nucleotides are TGTGCCTGGAGTGTAGGATCTAGCGGTGGTGATGAGCAGTTCTTC. It translates to CAWSVGSSGGDEQFF.

The chain uses TRBV2 and TRBJ1-1; possibly TRBD1 for D (5 bases). V dropped 1 base and J dropped 12 bases, with 12 bases sitting between them. The CDR3 contains 12 residues. Looked up from germline, CDR1 is SNHLY and CDR2 is FYNNEI. In DNA, the CDR3 is TGTGCCAGCAGTGAAGGCCCGGGGGTAACTTTCTTT. It specifies CASSEGPGVTFF.

This sequence joins TRBV19 and TRBJ1-1; D not resolved. Germline CDR1 reads LNHDA; CDR2 reads SQIVND (reference sequence). With 0 bases removed from V and 1 base from J, the gap between germline ends came to 3 bases. CDR3 length: 13 residues. Here the CDR3 reads CASSIDRNTEAFF. The CDR3 region has the DNA TGTGCCAGTAGTATAGACAGGAACACTGAAGCTTTCTTT.

The rearrangement links TRBV19 to TRBJ1-5; no clear D gene. The CDR3 has 14 residues. Germline V gene lookup returns CDR1 LNHDA and CDR2 SQIVND (reference sequence). The ends were cut back, 6 bases at V and 6 bases at J, with 15 bases in the middle. In DNA, the CDR3 is TGTGCCAGTAGGGACGGCTTGAGGGCTCAGCCCCAGCATTTT. Its translation is CASRDGLRAQPQHF.